The T cell receptor beta chain under discussion was sequenced for a study of early T cells in non-severe SARS-CoV-2 infection. The overall study: From unsorted whole blood, bulk RNA was sequenced, and the chains remained unpaired.

TCRdb reprocessed the 5' RACE reads with MiXCR, giving one entry per CDR3 protein. The table has 70,000 or so distinct CDR3 sequences, roughly an eighth seen once. This clonotype appeared a few times. Antigen specificity is unknown. Whole-study findings and limits: Matching against VDJdb likely underestimated virus-specific expansions, favoring anti-spike CD8.

V lost 0 bases and J 5 bases, leaving 7 bases between the germline ends. The CDR3 consists of 13 residues. The germline V gene encodes CDR1 SGHAT and CDR2 FQNNGV. Sequencing was carried out using whole blood. The chain employs TRBV11-2 and TRBJ1-1, with a tentative D call TRBD1 (5 bases). The TCR originated in an adult who was a healthcare worker with PCR-confirmed SARS-CoV-2 infection or an uninfected control (not recorded which). CDR3 amino acids: CASSLEGGTEAFF. CDR3 bases: TGTGCCAGCAGCTTAGAGGGGGGGACTGAAGCTTTCTTT.